A single TCR beta chain is shown here with its context. The study ran its PCR with 60 Vbeta and 13 Jbeta primers. Assay used: immunoSEQ multiplex PCR; TCRdb lists only in-frame clones, some missing. The table records fewer than 200,000 clones, around 80% of them present only once. This entry comes from a study of cytomegalovirus exposure and HLA in healthy donors. There are 14 residues in the CDR3. V shed 6 bases and J 12 bases; nucleotides not matched to a gene: 12. The germline V gene encodes CDR1 SGHTA and CDR2 FQGNSA. This chain links TRBV7-2 with TRBJ2-1; 9 bases fit TRBD2. Sequenced sample: PBMCs. The clonotype originates from a man in his forties in good health and CMV-seronegative. Written as DNA, the CDR3 is TGTGCCAGCAGATCCGGGACTAGCCGGTGGGGGCAGTTCTTC. The encoded protein is CASRSGTSRWGQFF.